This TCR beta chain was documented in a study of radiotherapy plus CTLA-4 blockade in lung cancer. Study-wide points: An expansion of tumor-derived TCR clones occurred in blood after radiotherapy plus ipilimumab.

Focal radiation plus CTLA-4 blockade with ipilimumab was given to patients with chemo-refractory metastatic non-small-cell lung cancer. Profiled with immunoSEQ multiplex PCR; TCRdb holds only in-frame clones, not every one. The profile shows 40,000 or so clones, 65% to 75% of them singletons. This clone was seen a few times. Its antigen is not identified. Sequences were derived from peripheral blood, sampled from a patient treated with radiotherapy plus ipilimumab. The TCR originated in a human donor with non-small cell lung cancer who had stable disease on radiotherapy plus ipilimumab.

The CDR3 here is CASSLEAANEKLFF. Written as DNA, the CDR3 is TGTGCCAGCAGCTTAGAGGCGGCTAATGAAAAACTGTTTTTT. This rearrangement joins TRBV5-4 to TRBJ1-4; D not resolved. Germline V gene data show CDR1 as SGHNT and CDR2 as YYREEE (reference sequence). V lost 2 bases and J 3 bases, leaving 8 bases between the germline ends. This CDR3 has 14 residues.